This T cell receptor beta chain was observed in a study of blood T cell repertoires in COVID-19. Study-wide context: Samples came from the United States, Italy and Spain, spanning acute and convalescent COVID-19.

The CDR3 consists of 15 residues. Germline V gene data show CDR1 as MNHEY and CDR2 as SMNVEV (reference sequence). V trimming: 7 bases; J trimming: 5 bases; junction bases outside the gene matches: 9. TCRdb keeps only in-frame clones here, not all; method: immunoSEQ multiplex PCR. The sample yields about 50,000 clones, roughly 84% seen once. The V gene is TRBV27, the J gene TRBJ2-5; the match to TRBD1 covers 11 bases. Sequenced: peripheral blood. This TCR came from a man aged 50 to 60 with active COVID-19. The CDR3 spells CASNAADRGRETQYF. The DNA for the CDR3 is TGTGCCAGCAACGCCGCGGACAGGGGGCGGGAGACCCAGTACTTC.